This is a list of T cell receptor beta chains from one sample in a study of beta chain features in type 1 diabetes. Repertoires were generated with immunoSEQ multiplex PCR, while TCRdb's copy carries only in-frame clones and drops some. This table holds approximately 16,000 clones, under 80% found once. The material sequenced was stem cell memory CD4+ T cells from blood. The receptors stem from a man younger than 40 with type 1 diabetes. CDR3s include the opening cysteine and the closing phenylalanine or tryptophan. A D gene is named only where the DNA matches it firmly. Clone size appears in some rows only: once, few, many, or a class for an expanded clone.

clone size	V gene	D gene	J gene	CDR3 DNA	CDR3 protein
.	TRBV5-1	TRBD1	TRBJ2-1	TGCGCCAGCAGTGGGACAGGAGATTACAATGAGCAGTTCTTC	CASSGTGDYNEQFF
.	TRBV7-2	.	TRBJ1-1	TGTGCCAGCAGCTTAGTACTGAATATGAACACTGAAGCTTTCTTT	CASSLVLNMNTEAFF
.	TRBV5-1	.	TRBJ2-5	TGCGCCAGCAGCTTGATGGACACAGGCCAAGAGACCCAGTACTTC	CASSLMDTGQETQYF
.	TRBV15	.	TRBJ1-5	TGTGCCACCAGCCGTCGAGGGGGGGGAGAGCAGCCCCAGCATTTT	CATSRRGGGEQPQHF
once	TRBV7-9	.	TRBJ1-5	TGTGCCAGCAGCTTTTCCAGAAATCAGCCCCAGCATTTT	CASSFSRNQPQHF
.	TRBV27	TRBD1	TRBJ1-2	TGTGCCAGCAGTCCGGGGACAGGGAGAAATTCCTATGGCTACACCTTC	CASSPGTGRNSYGYTF
few	TRBV28	.	TRBJ2-7	TGTGCCAGCAGCGAGCCTTTCTCCTACGAGCAGTACTTC	CASSEPFSYEQYF
.	TRBV5-1	.	TRBJ2-3	TGCGCCAGCAGCCTTCGGTCGGACTCCACAGATACGCAGTATTTT	CASSLRSDSTDTQYF
.	TRBV7-2	.	TRBJ2-1	TGTGCCAGCAGCCCCCAGGGGGGTGGTGAGCAGTTCTTC	CASSPQGGGEQFF
.	TRBV9	.	TRBJ1-2	TGTGCCAGCAGCGTCGGTACCTATGGCTACACCTTC	CASSVGTYGYTF
few	TRBV2	TRBD1	TRBJ2-3	TGTGCCAGCAGGGTAGGGACAGGGACGGATACGCAGTATTTT	CASRVGTGTDTQYF
.	TRBV20-1	.	TRBJ1-1	TGCAGTGCCAAGGGGCGGTCCGAAGCTTTCTTT	CSAKGRSEAFF
.	TRBV11-3	TRBD2	TRBJ2-7	TGTGCCAGCAGCTCGGTTAGCGGGGCCGAGCAGTACTTC	CASSSVSGAEQYF
.	TRBV10-1	.	TRBJ2-7	TGCGCCAGCAGTGAAGATAGCATCTACGAGCAGTACTTC	CASSEDSIYEQYF
.	TRBV18	TRBD1	TRBJ1-2	TGTGCCAGCTCACAGGGACAGGGAAACTATGGCTACACCTTC	CASSQGQGNYGYTF
.	TRBV11-2	.	TRBJ2-2	TGTGCCAGCAGCTTATTTGGCGGAAACACCGGGGAGCTGTTTTTT	CASSLFGGNTGELFF
.	TRBV29-1	TRBD1	TRBJ1-2	TGCAGCGGCATTGGGACAGCCGGGGGCTACACCTTC	CSGIGTAGGYTF
few	TRBV5-1	.	TRBJ1-4	TGCGCCAGCAGCCCTAGTTGGGGGGGCGATGAAAAACTGTTTTTT	CASSPSWGGDEKLFF
.	TRBV2	TRBD1	TRBJ1-5	TGTGCCAGCAGGGAAGGACAGGGGGCCGGGCAGCCCCAGCATTTT	CASREGQGAGQPQHF
.	TRBV5-1	TRBD1	TRBJ1-6	TGCGCCAGCAGCCTCGAAGGACAGGTCGGGGGTTCACCCCTCCACTTT	CASSLEGQVGGSPLHF
few	TRBV28	TRBD2	TRBJ2-1	TGTGCCAGCAGTCTAGCGGGCCGATCCTACAATGAGCAGTTCTTC	CASSLAGRSYNEQFF
few	TRBV6-6	.	TRBJ1-5	TGTGCCAGCAGTTACAGGGCGGGTCAGCCCCAGCATTTT	CASSYRAGQPQHF
once	TRBV11-1	.	TRBJ1-1	TGTGCCAGCAGCTCGGCGGGCGCGGCTTTCTTT	CASSSAGAAFF
.	TRBV5-1	TRBD1	TRBJ2-5	TGCGCCAGCAGCCCTGGGTTGACAGGGCCCGCAGAGACCCAGTACTTC	CASSPGLTGPAETQYF
.	TRBV10-2	TRBD1	TRBJ1-5	TGCGCCAGCAGAGACAGGGGGAGGCAGCCCCAGCATTTT	CASRDRGRQPQHF
.	TRBV18	.	TRBJ2-1	TGTGCCAGCTCACCACCGGGACGGGGGGCCTTTAACAATGAGCAGTTCTTC	CASSPPGRGAFNNEQFF
.	TRBV11-3	TRBD2	TRBJ2-1	TGTGCCAGCAGCCCTAGCGGGGGGGTAAATGAGCAGTTCTTC	CASSPSGGVNEQFF
.	TRBV25-1	TRBD1	TRBJ1-4	TGTGCCAGCAGTGAATTAAGACAGGGGGGTGCAACTAATGAAAAACTGTTTTTT	CASSELRQGGATNEKLFF
.	TRBV7-2	.	TRBJ1-2	TGTGCCAGCAGCCTCAGGAGACAGGTCTATGGCTACACCTTC	CASSLRRQVYGYTF
.	TRBV28	.	TRBJ1-5	TGTGCCAGCAGTCCCGCAGGGTTTCAGCCCCAGCATTTT	CASSPAGFQPQHF
few	TRBV7-2	.	TRBJ1-5	TGTGCCAGCAGCCCCGCACAGGGCTATCAGCCCCAGCATTTT	CASSPAQGYQPQHF
.	TRBV6-5	TRBD1	TRBJ1-1	TGTGCCAGCAGTAAGGGGGCTGGCGCTTTCTTT	CASSKGAGAFF
few	TRBV6-5	.	TRBJ2-7	TGTGCCAGCTGCGGAGGAACGTACTACGAGCAGTACTTC	CASCGGTYYEQYF
.	TRBV7-9	TRBD1	TRBJ2-7	TGTGCCAGCAGGCCGGGACAGGCCCACGAGCAGTACTTC	CASRPGQAHEQYF
.	TRBV6-6	TRBD1	TRBJ2-7	TGTGCCAGCAGGCACGGGACAGGGGGAGCCTACGAGCAGTACTTC	CASRHGTGGAYEQYF
.	TRBV28	.	TRBJ1-2	TGTGCCAGCACGGCTAACTATGGCTACACCTTC	CASTANYGYTF
once	TRBV5-1	.	TRBJ2-3	TGCGCCAGCAGCTTGGATGGCGCAGAGGGGGTCGCGCAGTATTTT	CASSLDGAEGVAQYF
.	TRBV2	.	TRBJ1-1	TGTGCCAGCAGTCTACTGACATCGGATCAAGAAGCTTTCTTT	CASSLLTSDQEAFF
.	TRBV2	TRBD1	TRBJ2-5	TGTGCCAGCAGTCCCCGGACAGGGGAGGAGACCCAGTACTTC	CASSPRTGEETQYF
.	TRBV18	TRBD2	TRBJ2-1	TGTGCCAGCTCACGTGTCGGGGGGTACAATGAGCAGTTCTTC	CASSRVGGYNEQFF
.	TRBV29-1	TRBD1	TRBJ1-2	TGCAGCGTCTCACAGGGGGCTTATGGCTACACCTTC	CSVSQGAYGYTF
.	TRBV25-1	.	TRBJ2-3	TGTGCCAGCAGTCAAACAGTCTCTAGCACAGATACGCAGTATTTT	CASSQTVSSTDTQYF
.	TRBV18	.	TRBJ1-2	TGTGCCAGCTCACCACTCGAACAGATCTATGGCTACACCTTC	CASSPLEQIYGYTF
.	TRBV14	.	TRBJ2-1	TGTGCCAGCAGCCAAGGGCAGGGCCTAGCCTACAATGAGCAGTTCTTC	CASSQGQGLAYNEQFF
.	TRBV29-1	.	TRBJ2-6	TGCAGCGTCGGGGCTGGGGCCAACGTCCTGACTTTC	CSVGAGANVLTF
.	TRBV7-2	.	TRBJ1-1	TGTGCCAGCAGCTTAGGGGTGAGACAGGAAGCTTTCTTT	CASSLGVRQEAFF
.	TRBV27	TRBD1	TRBJ2-6	TGTGCCAGCACCAAAGGGCCAGGGGGTTCTGGGACCAACGTCCTGACTTTC	CASTKGPGGSGTNVLTF
.	TRBV5-1	TRBD1	TRBJ1-1	TGCGCCAGCAGCTCCGGGACAGGGGTTGCTGAAGCTTTCTTT	CASSSGTGVAEAFF